These 21 T cell receptor beta chains were all obtained from the same sample, sequenced in a study of shared clonotypes between healthy human individuals. Method: immunoSEQ multiplex PCR; TCRdb's copy keeps in-frame clones and lacks some. The repertoire holds around 1.5 million clones, with 95% to 99% as singletons. Source material: naive CD4+ T cells sorted from blood. Stated subset: CD45RA+ positively selected. These receptors all come from a man aged 25 to 40 in good health.

The rearrangement joins TRBV5-1 to TRBJ2-7, with D unresolved. V lost 3 bases and J 0 bases, leaving 10 bases between the germline ends. Germline V gives CDR1 SGHRS, CDR2 YFSETQ. CDR3 length equals 14 residues. The CDR3: CASSSRPGSYEQYF. CDR3 DNA sequence: TGCGCCAGCAGCTCCCGACCAGGCTCCTACGAGCAGTACTTC.

The CDR3 coding sequence is TGTGCCAGTAGTATACGGGGCTGGGCAGACTACGAGCAGTACTTC. It translates to CASSIRGWADYEQYF. The rearrangement links TRBV19 to TRBJ2-7, with D perhaps TRBD1 or TRBD2 (5 bases each). Trimming removed 2 bases at V and 3 bases at J, with 14 bases between. Germline V gene sequence: CDR1 LNHDA, CDR2 SQIVND (reference sequence). This CDR3 has 15 amino acids. Based on the CDR3 plus reference TRBV19 and TRBJ2-7, the full variable domain is DGGITQSPKYLFRKEGQNVTLSCEQNLNHDAMYWYRQDPGQGLRLIYYSQIVNDFQKGDIAEGYSVSREKKESFPLTVTSAQKNPTAFYLCASSIRGWADYEQYFGPGTRLTVT.

The chain couples TRBV2 to TRBJ2-7; either TRBD1 or TRBD2 may fit D (5 bases each). V was cut by 7 bases and J by 7 bases, with 23 bases left in between. The length of the CDR3 is 15 residues. Germline CDR1 and CDR2: SNHLY and FYNNEI. In DNA form, the CDR3 reads TGTGCCAGCACCCAATCCACGGGACCCGCAAGGGAGCAGTACTTC. It translates to CASTQSTGPAREQYF. The full variable domain, rest sourced from reference TRBV2 and TRBJ2-7, is EPEVTQTPSHQVTQMGQEVILRCVPISNHLYFYWYRQILGQKVEFLVSFYNNEISEKSEIFDDQFSVERPDGSNFTLKIRSTKLEDSAMYFCASTQSTGPAREQYFGPGTRLTVT.

Turning to this clone: The sample carries other DNA sequences with the same CDR3. This chain connects TRBV5-4 to TRBJ2-1; unclear D gene. This CDR3 is 11 amino acids long. V was cut by 5 bases and J by 5 bases, with 5 bases left in between. Germline V lookup: CDR1 SGHNT, CDR2 YYREEE (reference sequence). The CDR3 protein is CASSLNNEQFF. The CDR3, as DNA: TGTGCCAGCAGTTTAAACAATGAGCAGTTCTTC.

The chain employs TRBV19 and TRBJ2-7, with no clear D. The CDR3 has 12 residues. Trimming took off 8 bases at V and 3 bases at J, with 11 bases between the two ends. The V gene's germline CDR1 is LNHDA and CDR2 SQIVND (reference sequence). CDR3 sequence (DNA): TGTGCCAGTCTAGGGCCTGACTACGAGCAGTACTTC. Translated, it gives CASLGPDYEQYF. Together with reference TRBV19 and TRBJ2-7, the CDR3 gives the full variable domain: DGGITQSPKYLFRKEGQNVTLSCEQNLNHDAMYWYRQDPGQGLRLIYYSQIVNDFQKGDIAEGYSVSREKKESFPLTVTSAQKNPTAFYLCASLGPDYEQYFGPGTRLTVT.

The CDR3 protein is CASRPMLGLTDTQYF. CDR3 bases: TGTGCCAGCAGACCAATGCTGGGTCTCACAGATACGCAGTATTTT. The chain employs TRBV28 and TRBJ2-3, with no clear D. The germline V gene has CDR1 MDHEN and CDR2 SYDVKM. This CDR3 contains 15 residues. Trimming shortened V by 6 bases and J by 2 bases, and 15 bases separated the two germline ends.

This clone appeared a single time. The genes are TRBV11-3 and TRBJ2-1; no clear D. Germline CDR1 SGHNT, CDR2 YENEEA. Trimming pared 1 base from V and 0 bases from J, leaving 7 bases between. The CDR3 length is 15 residues. The CDR3 bases are TGTGCCAGCAGCTTAGGGACCCGCTCCTACAATGAGCAGTTCTTC. This sequence encodes CASSLGTRSYNEQFF.

Concerning this clone: The same CDR3 can be traced to other DNA sequences in this sample. J is TRBJ1-1 and V is TRBV28; D ambiguous. V was pared by 5 bases and J by 0 bases, with 10 bases between. The CDR3 spans 14 residues. Germline V CDR1 and CDR2: MDHEN, SYDVKM. The CDR3 loop is CASSPPGLNTEAFF. Written as DNA, the CDR3 is TGTGCCAGCAGTCCACCAGGTCTGAACACTGAAGCTTTCTTT.

The J gene is TRBJ2-7, the V gene TRBV6-1; TRBD1 matches at 7 bases. The V and J ends lost 3 bases and 2 bases, in that order; junction bases with no gene match: 7. The CDR3 has 15 residues. Germline V CDR1 and CDR2: MNHNS, SASEGT. The CDR3: CASSDTGQGAYEQYF. The CDR3 nucleotides read TGTGCCAGCAGTGACACAGGGCAGGGGGCCTACGAGCAGTACTTC.

The chain recombines TRBV9 with TRBJ2-2; tentatively, D is TRBD1 (6 bases). CDR1 and CDR2 (germline): SGDLS, YYNGEE. This CDR3 region has 16 residues. V lost 0 bases to trimming and J lost 4 bases, with 13 bases between them. In DNA form, the CDR3 reads TGTGCCAGCAGCGTAGGAACCGGGACACCCACCGGGGAGCTGTTTTTT. It specifies CASSVGTGTPTGELFF.

This chain uses TRBV25-1 with TRBJ2-7; TRBD1 agrees at 10 bases. The V gene's germline CDR1 is MGHDK and CDR2 SYGVNS. The CDR3 has 13 amino acids. With 8 bases clipped from V and 1 base from J, the junction kept 2 bases outside the gene matches. The CDR3 here is CASGGQGSYEQYF. CDR3 nucleotides: TGTGCCAGCGGGGGACAGGGGTCCTACGAGCAGTACTTC.

The V and J genes are TRBV15 and TRBJ2-7; TRBD2 agrees at 9 bases. Germline lookup yields CDR1 LNHNV and CDR2 YYDKDF (reference sequence). The CDR3 spans 17 residues. The junction had 13 bases not matched to a gene; V was cut back by 3 bases and J by 4 bases. In nucleotides, the CDR3 is TGTGCCACCAGCAGGGGGGGGACTAGCCCGGAGAGATACGAGCAGTACTTC. It translates to CATSRGGTSPERYEQYF.

This chain connects TRBV11-2 to TRBJ1-2; D is perhaps TRBD1 (5 bases). Germline V CDR1 and CDR2: SGHAT, FQNNGV. This CDR3 has 16 amino acids. V was pared by 0 bases and J by 0 bases, with 11 bases between. The CDR3 DNA reads as TGTGCCAGCAGCTTAGATCGGAGGGGATCTAACTATGGCTACACCTTC. Its protein is CASSLDRRGSNYGYTF.

The chain combines TRBV4-1 with TRBJ1-2, with D perhaps TRBD1 (6 bases). Per the germline V gene, CDR1 is MGHRA and CDR2 is YSYEKL. Trimming pared 2 bases from V and 4 bases from J, leaving 14 bases between. This CDR3 spans 15 amino acids. CDR3 in DNA: TGCGCCAGCAGCCAAAGCTGGGACACCACCTATGGCTACACCTTC. It specifies CASSQSWDTTYGYTF.

The gene calls are TRBV7-2 and TRBJ2-5; D is unresolved. The germline V and J ends were trimmed by 0 bases and 3 bases, with 8 bases remaining between them. Germline V CDR1 and CDR2: SGHTA, FQGNSA. There are 14 residues in the CDR3. The CDR3 loop is CASSLAGRKETQYF. CDR3 coding DNA: TGTGCCAGCAGCTTAGCAGGGCGCAAAGAGACCCAGTACTTC.

V and J are TRBV7-9 and TRBJ2-2, with a possible D match to TRBD1 (6 bases). This CDR3 has 14 amino acids. The germline CDR1 and CDR2 sequences are SEHNR and FQNEAQ (reference sequence). Trimming cost V 11 bases and J 6 bases, with 19 bases left between them. The CDR3 spells CAGRGGEGSGELFF. CDR3 sequence (DNA): TGTGCCGGGAGAGGGGGAGAAGGTTCCGGGGAGCTGTTTTTT.

CDR3 amino acids: CASSFASGRAFSSYEQYF. The CDR3, as DNA: TGCGCCAGCAGCTTCGCCAGCGGGAGGGCCTTTAGCTCCTACGAGCAGTACTTC. The J gene is TRBJ2-7, the V gene TRBV5-1; 10 bases match TRBD2. This CDR3 has 18 residues. V lost 2 bases, J lost 0 bases, and 11 bases stayed unmatched. Per the germline V gene, CDR1 is SGHRS and CDR2 is YFSETQ. The full variable domain, its missing parts supplied by reference TRBV5-1 and TRBJ2-7, is KAGVTQTPRYLIKTRGQQVTLSCSPISGHRSVSWYQQTPGQGLQFLFEYFSETQRNKGNFPGRFSGRQFSNSRSEMNVSTLELGDSALYLCASSFASGRAFSSYEQYFGPGTRLTVT.

The V call is TRBV2, the J call TRBJ2-5; TRBD1 agrees at 8 bases. V lost 7 bases and J lost 1; bases outside the gene matches: 2. CDR3 length equals 13 residues. Germline CDR1 is SNHLY and CDR2 is FYNNEI. This CDR3 reads CASNRGIQETQYF. CDR3 bases: TGTGCCAGCAACAGGGGGATCCAAGAGACCCAGTACTTC.

In this sample, this clone turned up once. The same CDR3 arises from other DNA sequences in this sample as well. This chain uses TRBV9 with TRBJ1-3, with D uncertain. This CDR3 spans 13 amino acids. Per germline, CDR1 SGDLS and CDR2 YYNGEE. The V end was cut by 0 bases, the J end by 2 bases, with 3 bases between. The CDR3 sequence is CASSVAAGNTIYF. For the CDR3, the DNA is TGTGCCAGCAGCGTAGCTGCTGGAAACACCATATATTTT. Based on the CDR3 plus reference TRBV9 and TRBJ1-3, the full variable domain is DSGVTQTPKHLITATGQRVTLRCSPRSGDLSVYWYQQSLDQGLQFLIQYYNGEERAKGNILERFSAQQFPDLHSELNLSSLELGDSALYFCASSVAAGNTIYFGEGSWLTVV.

The V call is TRBV27, the J call TRBJ2-7; 7 bases align to TRBD2. Germline values: CDR1 MNHEY, CDR2 SMNVEV (reference sequence). CDR3 length equals 14 residues. V gave up 3 bases and J gave up 11 bases; unmatched junction bases: 13. CDR3 coding DNA: TGTGCCAGCAGTTTTAAGTCGGCGGGAGAGGTGGAGTACTTC. Translating gives CASSFKSAGEVEYF.

A word on this clone: Other DNA sequences from this sample encode an identical CDR3 as well. V is TRBV27 and J is TRBJ2-7, with 8 bases identical to TRBD2. J lost 4 bases, V lost 5 bases, and 4 bases had no gene match. CDR1 is MNHEY, CDR2 SMNVEV, per germline (reference sequence). The CDR3 covers 13 residues. The CDR3 sequence: CASSLSGGYEQYF. The CDR3 DNA sequence: TGTGCCAGCAGTCTAAGCGGGGGATACGAGCAGTACTTC.